The 23 T cell receptor beta chains listed next were all sequenced from one sample in a study of early T cells in non-severe SARS-CoV-2 infection. TCRdb reanalysed the 5' RACE reads using MiXCR and keeps one entry per CDR3 protein. The sample lists more than 65,000 distinct CDR3 sequences, roughly 13% occurring once. The sequenced material came from whole blood. Source of these receptors: an adult who was a healthcare worker with PCR-confirmed SARS-CoV-2 infection or an uninfected control (not recorded which).

A few counts support this clonotype. Written as DNA, the CDR3 is TGTGCCAGCAGCCAAGACCGGCCATCCTACAATGAGCAGTTCTTC. Protein: CASSQDRPSYNEQFF. The chain uses TRBV4-2 and TRBJ2-1; D remains ambiguous. Per germline, CDR1 LGHNA and CDR2 YNFKEQ. The CDR3 sequence is 15 residues long. V lost 0 bases, J lost 1 base, and 7 bases lay in between.

The rearrangement joins TRBV10-3 to TRBJ2-1; the match to TRBD1 covers 9 bases. The CDR3 length is 12 residues. CDR1 and CDR2 from the germline V gene are ENHRY and SYGVKD. V gave up 10 bases and J gave up 5 bases; unmatched junction bases: 3. The CDR3 DNA reads TGTGCCACCGACAGGGGGGACAATGAGCAGTTCTTC. Amino acid sequence: CATDRGDNEQFF.

A few counts support this clonotype. The rearrangement joins TRBV11-2 to TRBJ2-7; D may be TRBD1 (5 bases). Germline values: CDR1 SGHAT, CDR2 FQNNGV. V was pared by 8 bases and J by 1 base, with 15 bases between. The CDR3 consists of 14 residues. The DNA of the CDR3 is TGTGCCAGCCTCGCACAGGCGGCATCCTACGAGCAGTACTTC. This codes for CASLAQAASYEQYF. The full variable domain, rest sourced from reference TRBV11-2 and TRBJ2-7, is EAGVAQSPRYKIIEKRQSVAFWCNPISGHATLYWYQQILGQGPKLLIQFQNNGVVDDSQLPKDRFSAERLKGVDSTLKIQPAKLEDSAVYLCASLAQAASYEQYFGPGTRLTVT.

This clonotype was seen many times. The CDR3 spells CASSPVVDTQYF. In DNA form, the CDR3 reads TGTGCCAGCAGCCCGGTTGTGGATACGCAGTATTTT. The V and J genes are TRBV7-9 and TRBJ2-3; D gene ambiguous. CDR3 length equals 12 residues. The germline gives CDR1 SEHNR, CDR2 FQNEAQ (reference sequence). The ends were cut back, 5 bases at V and 6 bases at J, with 9 bases in the middle.

J is TRBJ2-1 and V is TRBV25-1; 7 nucleotides line up with TRBD2. The germline V gene encodes CDR1 MGHDK and CDR2 SYGVNS. Trimming removed 6 bases from V and 12 bases from J; junction bases left unmatched: 17. This CDR3 spans 15 amino acids. This CDR3 is CASSFGSEPGGGQFF. As DNA, the CDR3 is TGTGCCAGCAGCTTTGGGTCCGAACCTGGCGGGGGGCAGTTCTTC.

This clonotype was counted a few times. This chain joins TRBV28 and TRBJ1-2; 7 nucleotides agree with TRBD1. J was trimmed by 2 bases and V by 1 base; bases with no gene match: 4. CDR1 MDHEN and CDR2 SYDVKM come from the germline V gene. The CDR3 has 15 amino acids. CDR3 region: CASSLSGTVNYGYTF. In DNA, the CDR3 is TGTGCCAGCAGTTTATCTGGGACAGTGAACTATGGCTACACCTTC.

This clonotype was observed a few times. The V and J genes are TRBV9 and TRBJ2-4, with D perhaps matching TRBD1 (6 bases). CDR3 length: 13 residues. V was cut by 5 bases and J by 6 bases, with 12 bases left in between. Germline V gives CDR1 SGDLS, CDR2 YYNGEE. The CDR3 DNA reads TGTGCCAGCAGTGATCTAGGGGGAAACATTCAGTACTTC. Translation: CASSDLGGNIQYF.

The table lists this clonotype with a few counts. This chain links TRBV7-6 with TRBJ1-6; no definite D call. Germline V lookup: CDR1 SGHVS, CDR2 FNYEAQ. This CDR3 has 15 residues. V gave up 1 base and J gave up 10 bases, with 14 bases separating them. CDR3 sequence: CASSLGVVGSSPLHF. CDR3 sequence (DNA): TGTGCCAGCAGCTTAGGGGTGGTTGGTAGCTCACCCCTCCACTTT.

This clonotype was seen more than once but under ten times. The rearrangement joins TRBV12-3 or TRBV12-4 to TRBJ1-1; D might be TRBD1 (5 bases). This CDR3 region has 16 residues. V gave up 5 bases and J gave up 0 bases, with 16 bases separating them. DNA of the CDR3: TGTGCCAGCAGTCCGGGACTCCCCACTATGAACACTGAAGCTTTCTTT. This encodes CASSPGLPTMNTEAFF.

The CDR3 DNA sequence: TGCGCCAGCAGTGTGAGCGGACAAGAGACCCAGTACTTC. Its protein is CASSVSGQETQYF. The chain carries TRBV10-2 and TRBJ2-5; maybe TRBD2 (5 bases). This CDR3 contains 13 residues. Germline V gene sequence: CDR1 WSHSY, CDR2 SAAADI. Deletions cut 4 bases from V and 2 bases from J, with 8 bases between.

This clonotype was recorded at least ten times. This chain links TRBV28 with TRBJ1-3; 9 nucleotides align to TRBD1. Per germline, CDR1 MDHEN and CDR2 SYDVKM. The CDR3 has 16 amino acids. The V and J ends lost 8 bases and 1 base, in that order; junction bases with no gene match: 9. CDR3 in amino acids: CASGRRQGVSGNTIYF. CDR3 nucleotide sequence: TGTGCCAGCGGACGGAGACAGGGGGTATCTGGAAACACCATATATTTT. The full variable domain, completed using reference TRBV28 and TRBJ1-3, is DVKVTQSSRYLVKRTGEKVFLECVQDMDHENMFWYRQDPGLGLRLIYFSYDVKMKEKGDIPEGYSVSREKKERFSLILESASTNQTSMYLCASGRRQGVSGNTIYFGEGSWLTVV.

This clonotype was observed at least ten times. The chain combines TRBV6-1 with TRBJ1-2, with 7 bases matching TRBD1. This CDR3 region has 15 residues. The trim removed 6 bases at V and 4 bases at J, leaving 11 bases unmatched. Germline V gene data show CDR1 as MNHNS and CDR2 as SASEGT. The CDR3 sequence is CASREPPTGSYGYTF. Here the CDR3 DNA reads TGTGCCAGCAGGGAACCCCCGACAGGGTCCTATGGCTACACCTTC.

The sample holds many counts of this clonotype. The chain recombines TRBV13 with TRBJ2-3; D remains unclear. V shed 2 bases and J shed 0 bases, with 0 bases lying between them. CDR1 and CDR2 (germline): PRHDT, FYEKMQ (reference sequence). The length of the CDR3 is 12 residues. This chain's CDR3 is CASSLSTDTQYF. The CDR3 nucleotides read TGTGCCAGCAGCTTAAGCACAGATACGCAGTATTTT. Looking up the rest from reference TRBV13 and TRBJ2-3 gives the full variable domain: AAGVIQSPRHLIKEKRETATLKCYPIPRHDTVYWYQQGPGQDPQFLISFYEKMQSDKGSIPDRFSAQQFSDYHSELNMSSLELGDSALYFCASSLSTDTQYFGPGTRLTVL.

This rearrangement joins TRBV20-1 to TRBJ1-1; 9 positions agree with TRBD1. The CDR3 consists of 11 residues. The V gene's germline CDR1 is DFQATT and CDR2 SNEGSKA (reference sequence). Unmatched junction bases numbered 3, after V lost 5 bases and J lost 8 bases. CDR3 DNA: TGCAGTGCTGGGACAGGGCGCGAAGCTTTCTTT. The encoded protein is CSAGTGREAFF.

In its sample, this clonotype was seen once. The rearrangement links TRBV6-5 to TRBJ2-3; the D is unclear. With 2 bases removed from V and 0 bases from J, the gap between germline ends came to 9 bases. Germline CDR1 MNHEY, CDR2 SVGAGI. CDR3 size: 15 residues. Here the CDR3 reads CASSYAALSTDTQYF. The CDR3, as DNA: TGTGCCAGCAGTTACGCGGCACTAAGCACAGATACGCAGTATTTT.

This clonotype appeared a few times. V gene TRBV24-1 combines with J gene TRBJ2-1, with TRBD1 identical over 8 bases. The germline V gene encodes CDR1 KGHDR and CDR2 SFDVKD. V was clipped by 9 bases and J by 7 bases; unmatched bases: 13. The CDR3 has 15 residues. The CDR3 DNA follows: TGTGCCACCGGGGGGCAGGGGGCGTATTATAATGAGCAGTTCTTC. It encodes CATGGQGAYYNEQFF.

This clonotype was seen ten or more times. The V gene is TRBV10-3, the J gene TRBJ2-1; D not certain. CDR1 is ENHRY and CDR2 is SYGVKD in the germline V gene. CDR3 length: 13 amino acids. Trimming removed 2 bases at V and 10 bases at J, with 12 bases between. CDR3 nucleotide sequence: TGTGCCATCAGTGAGGGGTCCCTTCAGGAGCAGTTCTTC. Translation gives CAISEGSLQEQFF.

This clonotype was counted only a few times. The chain couples TRBV20-1 to TRBJ1-1; 7 nucleotides match TRBD1. With V trimmed by 2 bases and J by 8 bases, 14 bases remained unmatched. From germline, CDR1 is DFQATT and CDR2 SNEGSKA (reference sequence). The CDR3 has 15 residues. The DNA for the CDR3 is TGCAGTGCTAGAAAATCCGGGACAGCAAAAGTCGAAGCTTTCTTT. Amino acids: CSARKSGTAKVEAFF.

This clonotype was seen many times. The chain has TRBV7-9 and TRBJ2-1; D possibly corresponds to TRBD1 (6 bases). Germline assignment: CDR1 SEHNR and CDR2 FQNEAQ (reference sequence). This CDR3 is 14 amino acids long. V gave up 6 bases and J gave up 4 bases, with 13 bases separating them. For the CDR3, the DNA is TGTGCCAGCAGGTGGGGGCCGGGGTACAATGAGCAGTTCTTC. It codes for CASRWGPGYNEQFF.

There are many counts of this clonotype. This chain joins TRBV4-2 and TRBJ2-7; perhaps D is TRBD1 or TRBD2 (5 bases each). CDR1 and CDR2 (germline): LGHNA, YNFKEQ. The ends were cut back, 1 base at V and 4 bases at J, with 17 bases in the middle. CDR3 length: 16 residues. CDR3 residues: CASSQVGVKTLYEQYF. The CDR3 DNA reads TGTGCCAGCAGCCAAGTGGGGGTTAAGACTCTTTACGAGCAGTACTTC.

This chain links TRBV7-2 with TRBJ1-5; no reliable D call. This CDR3 has 13 amino acids. The V and J ends lost 0 bases and 4 bases respectively, with 4 bases between them. Germline V gene sequence: CDR1 SGHTA, CDR2 FQGNSA. CDR3 sequence reads: CASSLAENQPQHF. In DNA form, the CDR3 reads TGTGCCAGCAGCTTAGCTGAGAATCAGCCCCAGCATTTT. Filled out from reference TRBV7-2 and TRBJ1-5, the complete variable domain reads GAGVSQSPSNKVTEKGKDVELRCDPISGHTALYWYRQSLGQGLEFLIYFQGNSAPDKSGLPSDRFSAERTGGSVSTLTIQRTQQEDSAVYLCASSLAENQPQHFGDGTRLSIL.

At least ten counts were recorded for this clonotype. The chain has TRBV7-9 and TRBJ2-7; TRBD2 matches 10 bases. The junction had 9 bases not matched to a gene; V was cut back by 5 bases and J by 5 bases. This CDR3 contains 15 residues. Per germline, CDR1 SEHNR and CDR2 FQNEAQ (reference sequence). The CDR3 bases are TGTGCCAGCAGCCCGGTGGGACTAGCGAGTCACGAGCAGTACTTC. It codes for CASSPVGLASHEQYF.

This clonotype was picked up many times. V gene TRBV28 combines with J gene TRBJ1-4, with 11 bases lining up with TRBD1. CDR1 is MDHEN, CDR2 SYDVKM, per germline. Trimming cost V 7 bases and J 1 base; bases outside gene matches: 5. The CDR3 has 16 amino acids. The CDR3 bases are TGTGCCAGCACTTGGACAGGGGGCATAACTAATGAAAAACTGTTTTTT. It translates to CASTWTGGITNEKLFF.